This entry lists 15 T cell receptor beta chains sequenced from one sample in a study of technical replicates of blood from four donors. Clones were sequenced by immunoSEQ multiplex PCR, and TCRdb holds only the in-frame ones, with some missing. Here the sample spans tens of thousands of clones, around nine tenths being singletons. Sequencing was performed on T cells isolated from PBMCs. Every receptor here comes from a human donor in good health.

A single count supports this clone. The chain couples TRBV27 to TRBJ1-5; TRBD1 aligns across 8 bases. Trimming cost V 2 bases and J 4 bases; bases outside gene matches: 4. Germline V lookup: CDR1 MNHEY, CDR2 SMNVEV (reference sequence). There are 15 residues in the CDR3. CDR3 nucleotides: TGTGCCAGCAGTTTAGGGACAGGAACTAATCAGCCCCAGCATTTT. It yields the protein CASSLGTGTNQPQHF.

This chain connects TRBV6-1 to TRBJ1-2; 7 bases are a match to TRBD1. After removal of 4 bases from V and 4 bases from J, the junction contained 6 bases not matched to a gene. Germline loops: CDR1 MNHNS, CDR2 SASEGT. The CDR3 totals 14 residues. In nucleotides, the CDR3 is TGTGCCAGCAGTGTCCTGGGACAGATCTATGGCTACACCTTC. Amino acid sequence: CASSVLGQIYGYTF.

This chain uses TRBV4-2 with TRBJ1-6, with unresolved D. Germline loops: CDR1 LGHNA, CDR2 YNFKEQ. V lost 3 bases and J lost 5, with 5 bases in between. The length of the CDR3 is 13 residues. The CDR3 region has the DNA TGTGCCAGCAGCCACGGGGATAATTCACCCCTCCACTTT. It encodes CASSHGDNSPLHF.

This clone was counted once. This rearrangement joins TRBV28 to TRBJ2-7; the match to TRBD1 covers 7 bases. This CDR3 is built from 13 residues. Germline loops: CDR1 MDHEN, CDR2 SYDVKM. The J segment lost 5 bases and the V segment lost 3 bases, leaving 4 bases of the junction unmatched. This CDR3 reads CASSLTGYHEQYF. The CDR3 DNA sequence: TGTGCCAGCAGTTTGACAGGGTACCACGAGCAGTACTTC.

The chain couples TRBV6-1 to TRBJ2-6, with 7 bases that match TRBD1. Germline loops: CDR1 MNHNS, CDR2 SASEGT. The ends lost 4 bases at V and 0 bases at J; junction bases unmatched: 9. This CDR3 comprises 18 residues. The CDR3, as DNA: TGTGCCAGCAGTGCCAACGACAGGGCTGTCTCTGGGGCCAACGTCCTGACTTTC. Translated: CASSANDRAVSGANVLTF.

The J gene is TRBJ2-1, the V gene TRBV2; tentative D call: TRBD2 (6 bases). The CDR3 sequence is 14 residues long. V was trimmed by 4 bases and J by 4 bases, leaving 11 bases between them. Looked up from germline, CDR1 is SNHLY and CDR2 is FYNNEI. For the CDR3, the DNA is TGTGCCAGCAGTGTGGAGCGGGTATACAATGAGCAGTTCTTC. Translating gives CASSVERVYNEQFF.

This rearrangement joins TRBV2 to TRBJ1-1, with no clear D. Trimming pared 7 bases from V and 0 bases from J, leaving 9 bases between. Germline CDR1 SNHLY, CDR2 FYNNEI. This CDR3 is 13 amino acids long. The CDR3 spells CASIRVLNTEAFF. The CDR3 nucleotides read TGTGCCAGCATTCGAGTTTTGAACACTGAAGCTTTCTTT.

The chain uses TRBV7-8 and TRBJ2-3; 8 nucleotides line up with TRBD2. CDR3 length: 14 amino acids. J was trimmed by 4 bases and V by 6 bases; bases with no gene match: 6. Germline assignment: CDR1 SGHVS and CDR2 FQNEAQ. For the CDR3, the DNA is TGTGCCAGCAGGCCGGGACTAGTAGCAGATACGCAGTATTTT. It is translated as CASRPGLVADTQYF.

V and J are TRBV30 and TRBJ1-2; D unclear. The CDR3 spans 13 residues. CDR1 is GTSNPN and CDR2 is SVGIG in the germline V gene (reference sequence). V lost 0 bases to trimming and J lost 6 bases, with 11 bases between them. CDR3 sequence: CAWSVTSTNGYTF. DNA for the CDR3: TGTGCCTGGAGTGTCACAAGTACTAATGGCTACACCTTC.

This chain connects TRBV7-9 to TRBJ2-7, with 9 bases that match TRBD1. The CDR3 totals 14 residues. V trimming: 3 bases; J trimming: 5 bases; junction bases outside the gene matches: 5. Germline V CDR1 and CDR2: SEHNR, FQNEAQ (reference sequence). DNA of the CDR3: TGTGCCAGCAGCTTCGACAGGGGGTCTAACGAGCAGTACTTC. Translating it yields CASSFDRGSNEQYF. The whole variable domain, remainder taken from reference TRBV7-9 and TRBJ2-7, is DTGVSQNPRHKITKRGQNVTFRCDPISEHNRLYWYRQTLGQGPEFLTYFQNEAQLEKSRLLSDRFSAERPKGSFSTLEIQRTEQGDSAMYLCASSFDRGSNEQYFGPGTRLTVT.

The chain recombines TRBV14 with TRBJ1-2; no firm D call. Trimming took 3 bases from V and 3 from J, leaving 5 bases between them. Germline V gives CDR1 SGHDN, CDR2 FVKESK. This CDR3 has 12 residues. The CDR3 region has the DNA TGTGCCAGCAGCCAGGCATACTATGGCTACACCTTC. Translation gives CASSQAYYGYTF. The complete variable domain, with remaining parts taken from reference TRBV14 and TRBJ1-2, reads EAGVTQFPSHSVIEKGQTVTLRCDPISGHDNLYWYRRVMGKEIKFLLHFVKESKQDESGMPNNRFLAERTGGTYSTLKVQPAELEDSGVYFCASSQAYYGYTFGSGTRLTVV.

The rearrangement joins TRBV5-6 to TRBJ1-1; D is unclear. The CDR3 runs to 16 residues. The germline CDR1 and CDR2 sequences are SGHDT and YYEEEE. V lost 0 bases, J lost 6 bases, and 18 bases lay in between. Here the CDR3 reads CASSLERLPRTSEAFF. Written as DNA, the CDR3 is TGTGCCAGCAGCTTGGAGAGGCTCCCCAGAACTTCTGAAGCTTTCTTT.

The CDR3 reads CASSQEIEGELFF. For the CDR3, the DNA is TGCGCCAGCAGCCAAGAAATTGAGGGTGAGCTGTTTTTT. The chain couples TRBV4-1 to TRBJ2-2; TRBD2 is a possible D gene (5 bases). CDR3 length: 13 amino acids. Trimming cost V 0 bases and J 11 bases, with 10 bases left between them. Germline V gene sequence: CDR1 MGHRA, CDR2 YSYEKL.

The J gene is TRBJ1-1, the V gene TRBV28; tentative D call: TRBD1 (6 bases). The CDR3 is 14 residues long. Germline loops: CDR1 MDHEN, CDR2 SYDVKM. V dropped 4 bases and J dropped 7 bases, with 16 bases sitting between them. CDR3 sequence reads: CASSSPWTAIEAFF. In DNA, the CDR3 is TGTGCCAGCAGTTCACCGTGGACAGCCATTGAAGCTTTCTTT. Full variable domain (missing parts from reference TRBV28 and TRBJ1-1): DVKVTQSSRYLVKRTGEKVFLECVQDMDHENMFWYRQDPGLGLRLIYFSYDVKMKEKGDIPEGYSVSREKKERFSLILESASTNQTSMYLCASSSPWTAIEAFFGQGTRLTVV.

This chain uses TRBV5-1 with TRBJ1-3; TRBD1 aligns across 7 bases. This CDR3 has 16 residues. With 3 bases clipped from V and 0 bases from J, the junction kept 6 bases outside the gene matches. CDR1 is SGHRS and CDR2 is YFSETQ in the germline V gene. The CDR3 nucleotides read TGCGCCAGCAGCTCCCAAACAGGGGTCTCTGGAAACACCATATATTTT. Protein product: CASSSQTGVSGNTIYF.